Listed below are T cell receptor beta chains from one sample, sequenced in a study of T cell responses to AZD1222 COVID-19 vaccine. TCRdb's table, derived via immunoSEQ multiplex PCR, lists solely in-frame clones and lacks some. Of 20,000 to 25,000 clones in the sample, approximately 86% were seen once. Specimen: peripheral blood, collected 28 days after the second AZD1222 dose. Every receptor here comes from an adult who received the AZD1222 COVID-19 vaccine. Each CDR3 is given with its conserved first and last residue. Each record gives: clone size, V gene, J gene, D gene, CDR3 DNA, CDR3 protein. A D gene is named only where the DNA matches it firmly. Not all rows give a size; the values are once, few, many and, for expanded clones, a class.

>once|TRBV5-4|TRBJ2-7|NA
TGTGCCAGCAGCTTGGGTCTTTCAAACCGGGGCGAGCAGTACTTC
CASSLGLSNRGEQYF
>NA|TRBV11-2|TRBJ2-1|NA
TGTGCCAGCAGGCCTGGAGGGACGGGGGAAGACAATGAGCAGTTCTTC
CASRPGGTGEDNEQFF
>NA|TRBV7-2|TRBJ1-2|NA
TGTGCCAGCAGCTTAGGAACGGGCAGGGCCGACTATGGCTACACCTTC
CASSLGTGRADYGYTF
>NA|TRBV23-1|TRBJ2-7|TRBD2
TGCGCCAGCAGTCCCGGGACTAGCGGGGTTTTCTACGAGCAGTACTTC
CASSPGTSGVFYEQYF
>NA|TRBV27|TRBJ2-7|TRBD2
TGTGCCAGCAGTCCGGGACTAGCGAGCGAGCAGTACTTC
CASSPGLASEQYF
>NA|TRBV7-9|TRBJ1-5|NA
TGTGCCAGCAGCGATCGACAGGCTGATCAGCCCCAGCATTTT
CASSDRQADQPQHF
>NA|TRBV19|TRBJ1-2|TRBD1
TGTGCCAGTAGTCCCCGACAGGGCGCTAACTATGGCTACACCTTC
CASSPRQGANYGYTF
>NA|TRBV19|TRBJ1-6|TRBD1
TGTGCCAGTAGTCCCGGACAGGGGGCCCCTAATTCACCCCTCCACTTT
CASSPGQGAPNSPLHF
>NA|TRBV7-8|TRBJ2-3|NA
TGTGCCAGCAGCTTGTGGGAAGATCATACAGATACGCAGTATTTT
CASSLWEDHTDTQYF
>NA|TRBV6-1|TRBJ1-4|NA
TGTGCCAGCAGTGAATACGTGGGGGATAATGAAAAACTGTTTTTT
CASSEYVGDNEKLFF
>NA|TRBV7-9|TRBJ2-1|NA
TGTGCCAGCAGTCCCGACTACTTTGCCTACAATGAGCAGTTCTTC
CASSPDYFAYNEQFF
>NA|TRBV27|TRBJ2-2|TRBD2
TGTGCCAGCGGCGGACTAGCGGGAGGGTTGGGGACCGGGGAGCTGTTTTTT
CASGGLAGGLGTGELFF
>NA|TRBV21-1|TRBJ2-3|NA
TGTGCCAGCAGCACCCGAGAAGACAGGGGCGGCACAGATACGCAGTATTTT
CASSTREDRGGTDTQYF
>NA|TRBV7-2|TRBJ2-7|TRBD2
TGTGCCAGCAGCCTGGGGGTAAGCGGGGGGCCCTACGAGCAGTACTTC
CASSLGVSGGPYEQYF
>NA|TRBV18|TRBJ2-1|NA
TGTGCCAGCTCACCGGGCAGTCAGAATGAGCAGTTCTTC
CASSPGSQNEQFF
>once|TRBV12-3/TRBV12-4|TRBJ2-1|NA
TGTGCCAGCAGTAACTACAGGGCGAATGAGCAGTTCTTC
CASSNYRANEQFF